Sequencing of this TCR beta chain was carried out in a study of blood T cells in healthy people across ages. Across the study: About one barcoded beta molecule was captured per two T cells (by template switching).

Then a second PCR, running about 6 to 11 cycles, was carried out with a sample-barcoded 5' primer and a J-beta primer mix. A template-switch adaptor that had 12 random nucleotides put a tag on each cDNA molecule. From the 5' RACE reads, TCRdb called clonotypes with MiXCR, one entry per CDR3 protein. Among about 780,000 distinct CDR3 sequences listed, around 50% were seen once. In the case of this clonotype: Its antigen is as yet unknown.

The V gene's germline CDR1 is LGHNA and CDR2 YSLEER. The CDR3 runs 16 residues. Trimming at V came to 2 bases and at J to 5 bases, leaving 8 bases not matched to a gene. Study-level points and caveats: Per million T cells, TCR beta diversity dropped about linearly as age rose. Unsorted PBMCs blocked a conclusive comparison of naive and antigen-experienced cells.

Specimen: blood. The chain is built from TRBV4-3 and TRBJ2-1; 8 nucleotides agree with TRBD1. The clonotype was recovered from a man older than 75 in good health. In nucleotides, the CDR3 is TGCGCCAGCAGCCAATATCAGGGGGCGGGAAACAATGAGCAGTTCTTC. Translating it yields CASSQYQGAGNNEQFF.